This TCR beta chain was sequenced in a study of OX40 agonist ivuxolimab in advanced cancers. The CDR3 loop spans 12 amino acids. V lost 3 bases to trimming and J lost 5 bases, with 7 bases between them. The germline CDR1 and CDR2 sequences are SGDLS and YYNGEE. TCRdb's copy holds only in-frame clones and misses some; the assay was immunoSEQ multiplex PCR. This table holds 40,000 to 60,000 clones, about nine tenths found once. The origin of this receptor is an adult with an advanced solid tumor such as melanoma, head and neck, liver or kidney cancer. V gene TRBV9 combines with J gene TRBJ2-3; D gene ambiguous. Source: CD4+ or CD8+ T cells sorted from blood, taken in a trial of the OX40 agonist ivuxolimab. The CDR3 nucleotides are TGTGCCAGCAGCGAGACGGGAGATACGCAGTATTTT. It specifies CASSETGDTQYF.